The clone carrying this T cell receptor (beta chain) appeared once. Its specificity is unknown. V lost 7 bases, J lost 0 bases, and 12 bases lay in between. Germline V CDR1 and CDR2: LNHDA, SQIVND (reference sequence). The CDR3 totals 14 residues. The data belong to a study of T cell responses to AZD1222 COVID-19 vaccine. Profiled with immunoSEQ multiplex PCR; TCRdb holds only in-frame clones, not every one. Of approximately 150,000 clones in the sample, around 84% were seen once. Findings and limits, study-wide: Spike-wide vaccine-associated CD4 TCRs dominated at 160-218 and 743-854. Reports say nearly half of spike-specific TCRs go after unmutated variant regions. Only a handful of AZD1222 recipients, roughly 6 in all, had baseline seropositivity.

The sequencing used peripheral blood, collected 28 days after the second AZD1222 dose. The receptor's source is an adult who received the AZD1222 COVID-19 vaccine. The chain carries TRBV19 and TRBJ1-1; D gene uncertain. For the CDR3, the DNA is TGTGCCAGTATTGCCTGGCCCATGAACACTGAAGCTTTCTTT. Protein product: CASIAWPMNTEAFF.